The next 30 T cell receptor beta chains were all read from a single sample in a study of cytomegalovirus exposure and HLA in healthy donors. The PCR was carried out with 60 Vbeta primers and 13 Jbeta primers. Generated by immunoSEQ multiplex PCR, the TCRdb table keeps only in-frame clones and is missing some. The listing contains roughly 100,000 clones. The sample consisted of PBMCs. The receptors were sampled from a man in his forties in good health and CMV-seronegative.

This chain uses TRBV28 with TRBJ2-7; TRBD1 matches 9 bases. The V gene end was trimmed by 3 bases and the J gene end by 3 bases; junction bases not matched to a gene: 6. Germline V gene sequence: CDR1 MDHEN, CDR2 SYDVKM. The CDR3 contains 15 residues. CDR3 bases: TGTGCCAGCAGTTTGATAGGGACAGGGATCTACGAGCAGTACTTC. Translated, it gives CASSLIGTGIYEQYF.

The chain joins TRBV28 to TRBJ2-5; D may be TRBD2 (6 bases). Germline lookup yields CDR1 MDHEN and CDR2 SYDVKM. The CDR3 extends over 16 amino acids. The V gene lost 6 bases and the J gene lost 5 bases, with 22 bases spanning the gap. The CDR3 sequence: CASSLRRGAGLETQYF. The CDR3 DNA reads TGTGCCAGCAGCCTTCGGAGGGGCGCGGGTTTGGAGACCCAGTACTTC.

The CDR3 loop reads CASSLGGFPYEQYF. The CDR3 bases are TGTGCCAGCAGCTTAGGAGGTTTCCCCTACGAGCAGTACTTC. The chain has TRBV11-2 and TRBJ2-7; no reliable D call. Trimming took off 1 base at V and 2 bases at J, with 9 bases between the two ends. The CDR3 runs to 14 residues. CDR1 is SGHAT and CDR2 is FQNNGV in the germline V gene.

V usage is TRBV13 and J usage is TRBJ2-7; D is perhaps TRBD1 (5 bases). The germline V gene encodes CDR1 PRHDT and CDR2 FYEKMQ (reference sequence). The length of the CDR3 is 14 residues. The germline V and J ends were trimmed by 5 bases and 2 bases, with 13 bases remaining between them. The CDR3 coding sequence is TGTGCCAGCAGCACTACAGGTCTACCCTACGAGCAGTACTTC. This encodes CASSTTGLPYEQYF.

The CDR3 coding sequence is TGTGCCAGCAGCTTAATGTTCCTAGCGGGAGAGGAGACCCAGTACTTC. Its translation: CASSLMFLAGEETQYF. The rearrangement joins TRBV7-9 to TRBJ2-5; 10 bases map to TRBD2. The CDR3 spans 16 residues. Trimming removed 2 bases from V and 5 bases from J; junction bases left unmatched: 8. Germline-derived CDR1 and CDR2 are SEHNR and FQNEAQ (reference sequence).

The gene calls are TRBV5-4 and TRBJ1-2; 12 positions match TRBD1. This CDR3 spans 16 amino acids. J was trimmed by 2 bases and V by 0 bases; bases with no gene match: 2. The germline gives CDR1 SGHNT, CDR2 YYREEE (reference sequence). DNA for the CDR3: TGTGCCAGCAGCTTGGGGGGGACAGGGGGCAACTATGGCTACACCTTC. Amino acid sequence: CASSLGGTGGNYGYTF.

This rearrangement joins TRBV5-1 to TRBJ2-7; D remains unclear. CDR1 SGHRS and CDR2 YFSETQ come from the germline V gene. V was shortened by 3 bases and J by 2 bases, with 6 bases between the two germline ends. There are 12 residues in the CDR3. The CDR3 bases are TGCGCCAGCAGCTCAGGTCCCTACGAGCAGTACTTC. Translated: CASSSGPYEQYF.

The chain uses TRBV7-2 and TRBJ2-7, with a weak D call TRBD2 (6 bases). Germline V gives CDR1 SGHTA, CDR2 FQGNSA. The CDR3 consists of 15 residues. V lost 4 bases, J lost 0 bases, and 13 bases lay in between. The CDR3, as DNA: TGTGCCAGCAGCTACGTCTCTAGCGTCTCCTACGAGCAGTACTTC. Translating gives CASSYVSSVSYEQYF.

The chain carries TRBV9 and TRBJ1-6; the D is unclear. The germline CDR1 and CDR2 sequences are SGDLS and YYNGEE. Between the trimmed V and J ends, which lost 4 bases and 9 bases, there was a span of 14 bases. The CDR3 runs to 14 residues. CDR3 in DNA: TGTGCCAGCAGCCCCCCCGGGTCCGGTTCACCCCTCCACTTT. Translation gives CASSPPGSGSPLHF.

Here the CDR3 reads CASSGRTGESHEQYF. The CDR3 DNA reads as TGTGCCAGCAGTGGCAGGACAGGGGAGAGCCACGAGCAGTACTTC. The chain carries TRBV6-1 and TRBJ2-7, with 9 bases lining up with TRBD1. Germline V lookup: CDR1 MNHNS, CDR2 SASEGT. Trimming removed 4 bases from V and 5 bases from J; junction bases left unmatched: 9. The CDR3 is 15 residues long.

The chain couples TRBV6-5 to TRBJ2-1; 10 nucleotides align to TRBD2. This CDR3 contains 16 residues. Looked up from germline, CDR1 is MNHEY and CDR2 is SVGAGI. The V gene end was trimmed by 4 bases and the J gene end by 7 bases; junction bases not matched to a gene: 10. CDR3 residues: CASSSSGRAFQNEQFF. CDR3 DNA: TGTGCCAGCAGTTCGAGCGGGAGGGCCTTCCAGAATGAGCAGTTCTTC.

The rearrangement joins TRBV5-4 to TRBJ2-1; possible D gene TRBD1, 5 bases. The length of the CDR3 is 15 residues. Germline-derived CDR1 and CDR2 are SGHNT and YYREEE (reference sequence). V was shortened by 0 bases and J by 0 bases, with 7 bases between the two germline ends. This CDR3 reads CASSLGGVSYNEQFF. CDR3 bases: TGTGCCAGCAGCTTGGGGGGCGTCTCCTACAATGAGCAGTTCTTC.

The J gene is TRBJ2-7, the V gene TRBV19; 8 positions agree with TRBD1. Looked up from germline, CDR1 is LNHDA and CDR2 is SQIVND (reference sequence). The CDR3 length is 13 residues. The V segment lost 6 bases and the J segment 4 bases; nucleotides outside the gene matches: 5. The CDR3 protein is CASSLGQGYEQYF. The CDR3 bases are TGTGCCAGTAGCCTAGGACAGGGTTACGAGCAGTACTTC.

The CDR3 spells CASKIGQGSYEQYF. The CDR3 DNA follows: TGTGCCAGCAAAATCGGACAGGGTAGCTACGAGCAGTACTTC. The chain has TRBV6-6 and TRBJ2-7, with 8 bases aligning to TRBD1. The CDR3 has 14 residues. J gave up 3 bases and V 7 bases, and 8 bases lay outside the gene matches. Germline CDR1 and CDR2: MNHNY and SVGAGI (reference sequence).

The V gene is TRBV7-9, the J gene TRBJ1-6; 9 bases are a match to TRBD1. The CDR3 contains 17 residues. Trimming took 1 base from V and 6 from J; bases not matched to a gene: 7. Germline V CDR1 and CDR2: SEHNR, FQNEAQ (reference sequence). CDR3: CASSLDHGTGINSPLHF. The DNA for the CDR3 is TGTGCCAGCAGCTTAGACCACGGGACAGGGATTAATTCACCCCTCCACTTT.

The chain is built from TRBV5-6 and TRBJ2-7; TRBD1 aligns across 9 bases. CDR3 length equals 14 residues. From germline, CDR1 is SGHDT and CDR2 YYEEEE. With V trimmed by 0 bases and J by 6 bases, 4 bases remained unmatched. The CDR3 region has the DNA TGTGCCAGCAGCTTGGTAGGGACAGGGTCCGAGCAGTACTTC. The encoded protein is CASSLVGTGSEQYF.

The chain combines TRBV5-4 with TRBJ1-2; D is undetermined. The germline CDR1 and CDR2 sequences are SGHNT and YYREEE (reference sequence). The V end lost 4 bases, the J end lost 2 bases, and 18 bases lay between the germline ends. The CDR3 consists of 16 residues. CDR3 coding DNA: TGTGCCAGCAGCCCAGGATGGGCTACCGTGAACTATGGCTACACCTTC. This codes for CASSPGWATVNYGYTF. Together with reference TRBV5-4 and TRBJ1-2, the CDR3 gives the full variable domain: ETGVTQSPTHLIKTRGQQVTLRCSSQSGHNTVSWYQQALGQGPQFIFQYYREEENGRGNFPPRFSGLQFPNYSSELNVNALELDDSALYLCASSPGWATVNYGYTFGSGTRLTVV.

The chain combines TRBV7-2 with TRBJ1-1; no firm D call. Per germline, CDR1 SGHTA and CDR2 FQGNSA. V was pared by 1 base and J by 4 bases, with 10 bases between. This CDR3 spans 14 amino acids. For the CDR3, the DNA is TGTGCCAGCAGCTTAGAGGCGGCCGTCACTGAAGCTTTCTTT. This gives the protein CASSLEAAVTEAFF.

The rearrangement uses TRBV14 and TRBJ1-5; possibly TRBD1 for D (5 bases). This CDR3 region has 13 residues. The V and J ends lost 4 bases and 7 bases respectively, with 11 bases between them. Looked up from germline, CDR1 is SGHDN and CDR2 is FVKESK. DNA of the CDR3: TGTGCCAGCAGCCCAGGGTTAGGACAGCCCCAGCATTTT. It translates to CASSPGLGQPQHF.

The chain uses TRBV7-9 and TRBJ1-1; tentative D call: TRBD1 (6 bases). This CDR3 region has 15 residues. With 2 bases removed from V and 3 bases from J, the gap between germline ends came to 13 bases. From germline, CDR1 is SEHNR and CDR2 FQNEAQ (reference sequence). CDR3 bases: TGTGCCAGCAGCTTACGGCAGGGGATGGACACTGAAGCTTTCTTT. Its translation is CASSLRQGMDTEAFF.

The rearrangement links TRBV6-6 to TRBJ1-2, with 10 nucleotides matching TRBD1. The CDR3 runs 14 residues. Germline CDR1 and CDR2: MNHNY and SVGAGI (reference sequence). The ends lost 6 bases at V and 2 bases at J; junction bases unmatched: 3. The CDR3 region is CASRQGQGNYGYTF. The CDR3 region has the DNA TGTGCCAGCAGGCAGGGACAGGGGAACTATGGCTACACCTTC.

V usage is TRBV28 and J usage is TRBJ2-7; 9 nucleotides agree with TRBD1. With 10 bases clipped from V and 3 bases from J, the junction kept 4 bases outside the gene matches. Germline CDR1 and CDR2: MDHEN and SYDVKM. This CDR3 region has 12 residues. CDR3 protein: CATRQGVYEQYF. In nucleotides, the CDR3 is TGTGCCACCAGACAGGGGGTCTACGAGCAGTACTTC.

The V and J genes are TRBV10-2 and TRBJ2-5, with D perhaps matching TRBD2 (5 bases). CDR1 and CDR2 from the germline V gene are WSHSY and SAAADI. CDR3 length: 13 residues. V was cut by 4 bases and J by 1 base, with 7 bases left in between. CDR3 sequence: CASSALAQETQYF. In DNA, the CDR3 is TGCGCCAGCAGTGCGCTAGCCCAAGAGACCCAGTACTTC.

The chain recombines TRBV19 with TRBJ2-5; 7 nucleotides agree with TRBD2. Per germline, CDR1 LNHDA and CDR2 SQIVND (reference sequence). Losses at the gene ends were 8 bases for V and 5 bases for J; bases not matched to a gene: 2. This CDR3 has 11 amino acids. The CDR3 DNA is TGTGCCAGTTCCGGGAGGGAGACCCAGTACTTC. The encoded protein is CASSGRETQYF.

The chain uses TRBV28 and TRBJ1-4, with 7 bases matching TRBD1. The CDR3 covers 13 residues. Germline lookup yields CDR1 MDHEN and CDR2 SYDVKM. Losses at the gene ends were 8 bases for V and 5 bases for J; bases not matched to a gene: 5. Written as DNA, the CDR3 is TGTGCCAGCTCAGGGACAGCAAATGAAAAACTGTTTTTT. This codes for CASSGTANEKLFF.

The chain has TRBV28 and TRBJ1-5; D possibly corresponds to TRBD1 (5 bases). With 5 bases removed from V and 0 bases from J, the gap between germline ends came to 23 bases. The CDR3 is 19 residues long. Germline V gene data show CDR1 as MDHEN and CDR2 as SYDVKM. The chain's CDR3 is CASSRRVGRRDYSNQPQHF. Here the CDR3 DNA reads TGTGCCAGCAGTCGTCGAGTAGGAAGAAGGGACTATAGCAATCAGCCCCAGCATTTT.

The rearrangement joins TRBV4-3 to TRBJ2-5, with D tentatively TRBD2 (6 bases). Germline CDR1 LGHNA, CDR2 YSLEER. The CDR3 totals 15 residues. With 3 bases removed from V and 4 bases from J, the gap between germline ends came to 15 bases. The CDR3 DNA follows: TGCGCCAGCAGCCAGAGGGAGGCGGAGGGAGAGACCCAGTACTTC. Translating gives CASSQREAEGETQYF.

V usage is TRBV4-3 and J usage is TRBJ1-3; D is unclear. V lost 0 bases, J lost 0 bases, and 12 bases lay in between. From germline, CDR1 is LGHNA and CDR2 YSLEER. This CDR3 spans 17 amino acids. The CDR3 DNA sequence: TGCGCCAGCAGCCAAGATCTTCGGAGAAACTCTGGAAACACCATATATTTT. This sequence encodes CASSQDLRRNSGNTIYF.

The V gene is TRBV9, the J gene TRBJ2-4; tentative D call: TRBD2 (5 bases). Germline V lookup: CDR1 SGDLS, CDR2 YYNGEE. V was cut by 2 bases and J by 5 bases, with 20 bases left in between. The CDR3 is made up of 17 amino acids. The CDR3 DNA is TGTGCCAGCAGCGTCGCTGCGGCAGGAGGTGTCCAAAACATTCAGTACTTC. It translates to CASSVAAAGGVQNIQYF.

The chain couples TRBV5-6 to TRBJ1-1; no firm D call. The CDR3 is 14 amino acids. Per the germline V gene, CDR1 is SGHDT and CDR2 is YYEEEE. Trimming removed 4 bases from V and 5 bases from J, with 15 bases in between. The CDR3 sequence is CASSMAGGYTEAFF. The CDR3 region has the DNA TGTGCCAGCAGCATGGCGGGAGGATATACTGAAGCTTTCTTT.